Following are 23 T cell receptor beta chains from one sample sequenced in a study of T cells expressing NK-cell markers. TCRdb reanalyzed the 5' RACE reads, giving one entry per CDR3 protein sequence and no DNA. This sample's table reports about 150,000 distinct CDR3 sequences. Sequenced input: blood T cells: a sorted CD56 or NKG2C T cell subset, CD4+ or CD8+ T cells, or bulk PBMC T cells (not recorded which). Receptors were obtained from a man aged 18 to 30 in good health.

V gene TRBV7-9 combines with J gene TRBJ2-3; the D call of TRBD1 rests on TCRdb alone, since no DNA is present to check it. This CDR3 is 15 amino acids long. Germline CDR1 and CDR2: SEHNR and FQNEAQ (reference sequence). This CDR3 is CASSPRGDSTDTQYF.

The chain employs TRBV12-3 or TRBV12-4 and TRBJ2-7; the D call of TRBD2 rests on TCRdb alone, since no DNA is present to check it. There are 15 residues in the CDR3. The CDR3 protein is CASSRGRFNSYEQYF.

The CDR3 reads CAAKAGKKQPQHF. The chain recombines TRBV19 with TRBJ1-5; TCRdb proposes TRBD1, but this gene call is untestable without DNA. This CDR3 has 13 amino acids. Per germline, CDR1 LNHDA and CDR2 SQIVND (reference sequence).

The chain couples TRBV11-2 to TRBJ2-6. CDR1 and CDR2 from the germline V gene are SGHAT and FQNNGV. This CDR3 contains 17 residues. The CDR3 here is CASSLGAPGSGANVLTF.

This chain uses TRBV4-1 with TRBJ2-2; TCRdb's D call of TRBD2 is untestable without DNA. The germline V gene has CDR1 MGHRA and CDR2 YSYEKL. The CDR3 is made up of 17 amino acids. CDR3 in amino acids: CASSPLLAAANTGELFF.

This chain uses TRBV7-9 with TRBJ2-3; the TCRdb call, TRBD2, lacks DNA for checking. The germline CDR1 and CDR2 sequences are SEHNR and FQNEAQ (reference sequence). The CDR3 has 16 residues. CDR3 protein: CASSLEGTGGLDTQYF.

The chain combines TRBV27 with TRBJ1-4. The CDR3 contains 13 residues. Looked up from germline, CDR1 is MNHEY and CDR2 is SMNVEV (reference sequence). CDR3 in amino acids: CASSLIFREKLFF.

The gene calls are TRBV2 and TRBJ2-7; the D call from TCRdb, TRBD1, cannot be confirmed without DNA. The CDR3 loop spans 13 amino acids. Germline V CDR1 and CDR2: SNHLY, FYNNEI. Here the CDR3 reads CASRRGSSYEQYF.

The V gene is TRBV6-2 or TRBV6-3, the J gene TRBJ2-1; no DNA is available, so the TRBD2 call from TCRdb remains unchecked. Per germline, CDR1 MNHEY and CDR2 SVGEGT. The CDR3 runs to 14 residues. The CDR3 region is CASSYSLVPNEQFF.

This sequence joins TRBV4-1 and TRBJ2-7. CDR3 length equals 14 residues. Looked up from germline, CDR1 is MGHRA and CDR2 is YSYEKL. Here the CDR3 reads CASSQVFQFHEQYF.

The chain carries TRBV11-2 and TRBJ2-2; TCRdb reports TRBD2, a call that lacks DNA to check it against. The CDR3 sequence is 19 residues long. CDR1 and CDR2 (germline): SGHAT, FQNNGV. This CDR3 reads CASSLVGLAGGAHTGELFF.

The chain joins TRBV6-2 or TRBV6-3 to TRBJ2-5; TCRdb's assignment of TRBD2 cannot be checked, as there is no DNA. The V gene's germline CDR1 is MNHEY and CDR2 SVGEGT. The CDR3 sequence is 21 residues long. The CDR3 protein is CASSYSLTPGLAGGLVETQYF.

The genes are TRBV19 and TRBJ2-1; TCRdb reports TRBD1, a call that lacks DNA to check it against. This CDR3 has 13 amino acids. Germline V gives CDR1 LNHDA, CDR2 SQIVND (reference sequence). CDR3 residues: CASGQSLYNEQFF.

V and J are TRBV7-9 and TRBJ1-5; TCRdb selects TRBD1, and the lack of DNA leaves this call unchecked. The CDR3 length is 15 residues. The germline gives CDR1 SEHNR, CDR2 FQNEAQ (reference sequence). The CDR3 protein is CASSLVGADNQPQHF.

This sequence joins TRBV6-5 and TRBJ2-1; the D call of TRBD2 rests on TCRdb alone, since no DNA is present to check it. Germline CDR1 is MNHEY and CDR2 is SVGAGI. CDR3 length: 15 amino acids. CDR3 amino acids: CASSYRGLRVNEQFF.

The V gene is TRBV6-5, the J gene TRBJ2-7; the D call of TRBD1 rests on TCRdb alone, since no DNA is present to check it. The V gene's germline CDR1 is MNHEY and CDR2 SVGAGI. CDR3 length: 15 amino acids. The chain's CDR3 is CASSYSPTGTNEQYF.

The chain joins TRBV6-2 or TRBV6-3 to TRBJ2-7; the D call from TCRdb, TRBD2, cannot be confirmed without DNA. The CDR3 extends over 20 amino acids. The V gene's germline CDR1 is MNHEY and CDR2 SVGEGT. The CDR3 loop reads CASSRHAAQDRDYRNNEQYF.

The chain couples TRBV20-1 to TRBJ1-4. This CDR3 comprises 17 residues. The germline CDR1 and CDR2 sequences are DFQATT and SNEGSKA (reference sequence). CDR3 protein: CSAPSRGWRSTNEKLFF.

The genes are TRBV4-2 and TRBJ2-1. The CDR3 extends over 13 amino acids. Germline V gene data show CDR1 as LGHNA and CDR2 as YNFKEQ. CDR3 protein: CASSPSGSNEQFF.

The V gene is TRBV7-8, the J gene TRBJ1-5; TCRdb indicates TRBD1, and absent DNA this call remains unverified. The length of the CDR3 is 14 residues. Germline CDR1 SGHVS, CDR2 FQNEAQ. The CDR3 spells CASSPRDRHQPQHF.

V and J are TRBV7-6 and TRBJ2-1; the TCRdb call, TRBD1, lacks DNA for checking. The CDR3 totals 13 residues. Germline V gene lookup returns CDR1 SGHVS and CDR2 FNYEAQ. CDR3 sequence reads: CASSTTGWNEQFF.

The chain's CDR3 is CASSRSLLLAGEDNEQFF. V and J are TRBV19 and TRBJ2-1; TCRdb reports TRBD2, a call that lacks DNA to check it against. This CDR3 spans 18 amino acids. Germline V gene lookup returns CDR1 LNHDA and CDR2 SQIVND (reference sequence).

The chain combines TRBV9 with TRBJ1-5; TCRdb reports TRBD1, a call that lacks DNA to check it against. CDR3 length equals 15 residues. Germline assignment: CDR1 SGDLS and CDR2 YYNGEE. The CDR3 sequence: CASSPWAGEGQPQHF.